One and the same sample provided the 20 T cell receptor beta chains below, sequenced in a study of beta chain features in type 1 diabetes (dated by TCRdb to the late 2010s). No antigen has been assigned to these receptors. The receptor library was made with the immunoSEQ multiplex PCR assay. The entire amount of isolated RNA was reverse transcribed using the High Capacity cDNA Reverse Transcription Kit, so the sequenced TCRB transcripts were expressed ones. In TCRdb, the immuneACCESS table is reduced to in-frame sequences with V and J assigned. These tables do not hold every clone; where another copy was compared, an unresolved V gene accounts for under half, and the others remain unexplained. The sample table contains roughly 230,000 clones; only one count was recorded for about 11% of them. The top ten hold over 0.015% of the sample. On the study overall, not on this receptor specifically: A moderate but significant shortening of TCRB CDR3 length was observed in type 1 diabetes patients in all four CD4+ subsets.

The sequenced sample consisted of naive CD4+ T cells from blood. The cell subset or site label of this sample denotes: true naive CD4+ T cells. These receptors came from a man aged 30-40 years with type 1 diabetes.

This clone was counted between two and nine times. The V gene is TRBV19, the J gene TRBJ1-5; D is uncertain. Trimming removed 0 bases from V and 7 bases from J, with 4 bases in between. Germline V gene lookup returns CDR1 LNHDA and CDR2 SQIVND (reference sequence). The CDR3 covers 12 residues. The CDR3 here is CASSIDGQPQHF. Here the CDR3 DNA reads TGTGCCAGTAGTATAGACGGGCAGCCCCAGCATTTT.

V usage is TRBV15 and J usage is TRBJ2-7; possible D gene TRBD1, 6 bases. The CDR3 covers 14 residues. Germline V CDR1 and CDR2: LNHNV, YYDKDF (reference sequence). V lost 0 bases to trimming and J lost 2 bases, with 8 bases between them. The CDR3 DNA sequence: TGTGCCACCAGCAGAGATAAGGGGGCCTACGAGCAGTACTTC. Amino acids: CATSRDKGAYEQYF. The variable domain in full, with the rest retrieved from reference TRBV15 and TRBJ2-7, is DAMVIQNPRYQVTQFGKPVTLSCSQTLNHNVMYWYQQKSSQAPKLLFHYYDKDFNNEADTPDNFQSRRPNTSFCFLDIRSPGLGDTAMYLCATSRDKGAYEQYFGPGTRLTVT.

This clone was recorded a few times. The V gene is TRBV30, the J gene TRBJ2-1; 10 bases agree with TRBD1. Germline V gives CDR1 GTSNPN, CDR2 SVGIG (reference sequence). Trimming cost V 7 bases and J 6 bases; bases outside gene matches: 12. The CDR3 is made up of 15 amino acids. CDR3: CAFRGTGAGGNEQFF. The CDR3 DNA reads TGTGCCTTCAGAGGGACAGGGGCTGGGGGCAATGAGCAGTTCTTC. The full variable domain, rest sourced from reference TRBV30 and TRBJ2-1, is SQTIHQWPATLVQPVGSPLSLECTVEGTSNPNLYWYRQAAGRGLQLLFYSVGIGQISSEVPQNLSASRPQDRQFILSSKKLLLSDSGFYLCAFRGTGAGGNEQFFGPGTRLTVL.

This chain links TRBV7-2 with TRBJ2-7; 9 bases are a match to TRBD1. The germline V gene has CDR1 SGHTA and CDR2 FQGNSA. CDR3 length: 15 amino acids. V shed 0 bases, J shed 2 bases, and the junction held 2 bases outside the gene matches. The CDR3 DNA follows: TGTGCCAGCAGCTTAGCAGGGACAGGGACCTACGAGCAGTACTTC. It encodes CASSLAGTGTYEQYF.

This clone was detected only a few times. This rearrangement joins TRBV19 to TRBJ1-2, with TRBD1 identical over 8 bases. The V segment lost 7 bases and the J segment 8 bases; nucleotides outside the gene matches: 9. Germline CDR1 reads LNHDA; CDR2 reads SQIVND (reference sequence). The CDR3 runs to 13 residues. The CDR3 region has the DNA TGTGCCAGTAAGAGAGGACAGGGCGACGGCTACACCTTC. As protein: CASKRGQGDGYTF. Supplemented by reference TRBV19 and TRBJ1-2, the full variable domain reads DGGITQSPKYLFRKEGQNVTLSCEQNLNHDAMYWYRQDPGQGLRLIYYSQIVNDFQKGDIAEGYSVSREKKESFPLTVTSAQKNPTAFYLCASKRGQGDGYTFGSGTRLTVV.

In its sample, this clone was seen a few times. The chain links TRBV2 to TRBJ1-2, with D unclear. This CDR3 is built from 11 residues. Germline CDR1 reads SNHLY; CDR2 reads FYNNEI. The V gene lost 7 bases and the J gene lost 8 bases, with 11 bases spanning the gap. In nucleotides, the CDR3 is TGTGCCAGCATGGGCAGCATAGGCTACACCTTC. This sequence encodes CASMGSIGYTF.

CDR3 in DNA: TGTGCCAGCAGCGTAGGAGCCTCCCCAGATACGCAGTATTTT. Translated: CASSVGASPDTQYF. V gene TRBV9 combines with J gene TRBJ2-3; D is uncertain. This CDR3 comprises 14 residues. Trimming cost V 0 bases and J 4 bases, with 9 bases left between them. Per germline, CDR1 SGDLS and CDR2 YYNGEE.

This clone has just a few counts. The chain recombines TRBV4-1 with TRBJ2-5; 9 nucleotides match TRBD2. This CDR3 has 17 residues. Germline values: CDR1 MGHRA, CDR2 YSYEKL. J gave up 5 bases and V 1 base, and 11 bases lay outside the gene matches. CDR3 DNA: TGCGCCAGCAGCCAAGGCCCTAGCGGGGACCCTTCTGAGACCCAGTACTTC. Protein sequence: CASSQGPSGDPSETQYF.

This clone was picked up a small number of times. The chain couples TRBV6-5 to TRBJ2-1; 8 nucleotides align to TRBD2. Trimming took 6 bases from V and 1 from J; bases not matched to a gene: 5. The germline gives CDR1 MNHEY, CDR2 SVGAGI. CDR3 length: 15 residues. Here the CDR3 DNA reads TGTGCCAGCAGCCGCGGGGGGCGATCCTACAATGAGCAGTTCTTC. It codes for CASSRGGRSYNEQFF.

In its sample, this clone was seen a few times. The J gene is TRBJ2-1, the V gene TRBV6-5, with TRBD2 matching 8 bases. Trimming cost V 5 bases and J 8 bases; bases outside gene matches: 8. The CDR3 runs 14 residues. Per the germline V gene, CDR1 is MNHEY and CDR2 is SVGAGI. DNA for the CDR3: TGTGCCAGCAGTCCCGGGACTAGTATTTATGAGCAGTTCTTC. Translating it yields CASSPGTSIYEQFF.

This clone was detected only a few times. The V and J genes are TRBV28 and TRBJ1-4; a weak D match, TRBD1 (6 bases). The length of the CDR3 is 14 residues. Trimming left V 4 bases short and J 9 bases short, with 15 bases between. Germline loops: CDR1 MDHEN, CDR2 SYDVKM. In DNA, the CDR3 is TGTGCCAGCAGTTCCCCGGGCAGGGGCCAAAAACTGTTTTTT. This translates into CASSSPGRGQKLFF.

J is TRBJ2-5 and V is TRBV5-1; no clear D. V shed 0 bases and J shed 1 base, with 4 bases lying between them. CDR3 size: 13 residues. CDR1 is SGHRS and CDR2 is YFSETQ in the germline V gene. CDR3 DNA sequence: TGCGCCAGCAGCTTGGCCAGCCAAGAGACCCAGTACTTC. Protein: CASSLASQETQYF. The entire variable domain, with the rest obtained from reference TRBV5-1 and TRBJ2-5, is as follows: KAGVTQTPRYLIKTRGQQVTLSCSPISGHRSVSWYQQTPGQGLQFLFEYFSETQRNKGNFPGRFSGRQFSNSRSEMNVSTLELGDSALYLCASSLASQETQYFGPGTRLLVL.

This chain uses TRBV6-1 with TRBJ1-5; 8 positions match TRBD1. Trimming removed 6 bases from V and 11 bases from J; junction bases left unmatched: 12. The germline V gene encodes CDR1 MNHNS and CDR2 SASEGT. This CDR3 spans 14 amino acids. CDR3 in amino acids: CASRAEGYRGTQHF. Here the CDR3 DNA reads TGTGCCAGCAGAGCCGAGGGTTACAGGGGGACCCAGCATTTT.

This clone came up a few times. This same CDR3 is encoded by further DNA sequences in the sample. This chain joins TRBV7-2 and TRBJ2-5, with 11 nucleotides matching TRBD2. The CDR3 is made up of 14 amino acids. CDR1 and CDR2 (germline): SGHTA, FQGNSA. V lost 5 bases, J lost 3 bases, and 2 bases stayed unmatched. The CDR3: CASSPGLAEETQYF. The CDR3 nucleotides are TGTGCCAGCAGCCCGGGACTAGCGGAAGAGACCCAGTACTTC.

This clone was seen a few times. This sequence joins TRBV4-2 and TRBJ2-5; TRBD1 matches 11 bases. The V gene's germline CDR1 is LGHNA and CDR2 YNFKEQ. The CDR3 loop spans 16 amino acids. The V segment lost 4 bases and the J segment 1 base; nucleotides outside the gene matches: 5. The CDR3 coding sequence is TGTGCCAGCAGCCCAGGACAGGGGGCCTTCCAAGAGACCCAGTACTTC. Translating it yields CASSPGQGAFQETQYF.

This clone is a singleton in its sample. The chain joins TRBV9 to TRBJ1-2, with TRBD1 matching 7 bases. There are 16 residues in the CDR3. Trimming at V came to 4 bases and at J to 6 bases, leaving 15 bases not matched to a gene. CDR1 and CDR2 from the germline V gene are SGDLS and YYNGEE. CDR3 protein: CASSPRQGGLSDGYTF. The CDR3 DNA follows: TGTGCCAGCAGCCCCCGACAGGGAGGATTGTCGGATGGCTACACCTTC.

This clone showed up just a few times. This chain joins TRBV29-1 and TRBJ2-5; 8 nucleotides line up with TRBD2. Germline V gives CDR1 SQVTM, CDR2 ANQGSEA. Germline trimming cut 3 bases from V and 0 bases from J; bases unmatched to any gene: 6. The CDR3 loop spans 15 amino acids. The CDR3 here is CSVDAGGWYQETQYF. The CDR3 coding sequence is TGCAGCGTTGATGCGGGGGGTTGGTACCAAGAGACCCAGTACTTC.

The chain recombines TRBV19 with TRBJ2-7, with 7 bases that match TRBD1. There are 14 residues in the CDR3. V gave up 9 bases and J gave up 3 bases; unmatched junction bases: 11. Germline CDR1 and CDR2: LNHDA and SQIVND (reference sequence). The CDR3 here is CASRGGQERYEQYF. DNA of the CDR3: TGTGCCAGCCGAGGCGGACAGGAACGCTACGAGCAGTACTTC. Based on the CDR3 plus reference TRBV19 and TRBJ2-7, the full variable domain is DGGITQSPKYLFRKEGQNVTLSCEQNLNHDAMYWYRQDPGQGLRLIYYSQIVNDFQKGDIAEGYSVSREKKESFPLTVTSAQKNPTAFYLCASRGGQERYEQYFGPGTRLTVT.

This clone was observed a handful of times. The chain employs TRBV7-9 and TRBJ2-7, with TRBD2 matching 11 bases. The ends lost 5 bases at V and 5 bases at J; junction bases unmatched: 8. CDR1 SEHNR and CDR2 FQNEAQ come from the germline V gene (reference sequence). The CDR3 is 15 residues long. The CDR3: CASSPPSGGPHEQYF. Written as DNA, the CDR3 is TGTGCCAGCAGCCCCCCTAGCGGGGGGCCCCACGAGCAGTACTTC.

This clone was seen more than once but under ten times. The chain links TRBV30 to TRBJ2-5; 10 bases are shared with TRBD2. The germline CDR1 and CDR2 sequences are GTSNPN and SVGIG (reference sequence). Trimming took 3 bases from V and 5 from J; bases not matched to a gene: 6. The CDR3 is 14 amino acids. Written as DNA, the CDR3 is TGTGCCTGGAGATTAGCGGGGGGTGGGGAGACCCAGTACTTC. Translated: CAWRLAGGGETQYF.